This T cell receptor (beta chain) derives from a study of blood T cell repertoires in COVID-19. The assay was immunoSEQ multiplex PCR, and TCRdb's table has in-frame clones only and misses some. The repertoire has some 150,000 clones, around 88% of them found once; the top ten carry more than 1.5%. Germline V gene data show CDR1 as LNHDA and CDR2 as SQIVND (reference sequence). V was pared by 2 bases and J by 1 base, with 5 bases between. The CDR3 is made up of 14 amino acids. The genes are TRBV19 and TRBJ2-2, with D unclear. Sequenced input: peripheral blood. The receptor was isolated from a woman aged 60-70 years with acute or convalescent COVID-19. The CDR3 region is CASSIQLNTGELFF. In DNA, the CDR3 is TGTGCCAGTAGTATACAATTGAACACCGGGGAGCTGTTTTTT.